These 14 T cell receptor beta chains were all obtained from the same sample, sequenced in a study of blood T cell repertoires in COVID-19. Repertoires were generated with immunoSEQ multiplex PCR, while TCRdb's copy carries only in-frame clones and drops some. The sample has fewer than 85,000 clones, 87% seen once. The sequenced material came from peripheral blood. The receptors were gathered from a man aged 45 to 65 with active COVID-19.

The rearrangement links TRBV30 to TRBJ2-1, with D uncertain. Germline CDR1 reads GTSNPN; CDR2 reads SVGIG (reference sequence). V lost 0 bases and J lost 3, with 12 bases in between. This CDR3 contains 15 residues. The CDR3 here is CAWSVRRGFYNEQFF. The CDR3 DNA sequence: TGTGCCTGGAGTGTACGCCGAGGATTCTACAATGAGCAGTTCTTC.

The genes are TRBV18 and TRBJ2-7; maybe TRBD1 (6 bases). CDR3 length: 14 amino acids. Germline V gene data show CDR1 as KGHSH and CDR2 as LQKENI. V was shortened by 3 bases and J by 2 bases, with 11 bases between the two germline ends. Here the CDR3 reads CASSPRQEAYEQYF. The CDR3 coding sequence is TGTGCCAGCTCACCCAGACAGGAGGCCTACGAGCAGTACTTC.

The J gene is TRBJ1-2, the V gene TRBV18, with D unresolved. The CDR3 is made up of 13 amino acids. CDR1 is KGHSH, CDR2 LQKENI, per germline. The V end lost 1 base, the J end lost 8 bases, and 11 bases lay between the germline ends. The CDR3 sequence is CASSPRRNEGYTF. The DNA for the CDR3 is TGTGCCAGCTCACCACGGAGGAACGAGGGCTACACCTTC.

This rearrangement joins TRBV4-3 to TRBJ1-5; D may be TRBD1 (5 bases). The CDR3 has 16 amino acids. Germline CDR1 LGHNA, CDR2 YSLEER. The V end lost 0 bases, the J end lost 0 bases, and 9 bases lay between the germline ends. The CDR3 loop reads CASSQDGGLSNQPQHF. CDR3 sequence (DNA): TGCGCCAGCAGCCAAGATGGGGGACTTAGCAATCAGCCCCAGCATTTT.

V and J are TRBV21-1 and TRBJ2-7; the table's TRBD2 call for D was not verified on the DNA. TRBV21-1 is annotated as a pseudogene. The CDR3 has 12 amino acids. CDR3 residues: CASSKGPGEQYF. The CDR3 coding sequence is TGTGCCAGCAGCAAAGGTCCCGGGGAGCAGTACTTC.

This rearrangement joins TRBV29-1 to TRBJ2-5, with 7 bases that match TRBD2. V was clipped by 4 bases and J by 4 bases; unmatched bases: 9. Germline V lookup: CDR1 SQVTM, CDR2 ANQGSEA. The CDR3 has 14 amino acids. CDR3 sequence reads: CSVGSGGGRETQYF. CDR3 bases: TGCAGCGTTGGGTCGGGGGGAGGGCGAGAGACCCAGTACTTC.

The chain couples TRBV7-3 to TRBJ1-1; D is perhaps TRBD1 (6 bases). The length of the CDR3 is 15 residues. CDR1 is SGHTA, CDR2 FQGTGA, per germline. With 2 bases removed from V and 1 base from J, the gap between germline ends came to 11 bases. The CDR3 bases are TGTGCCAGCAGCTTATCTTTGACAGGGAACACTGAAGCTTTCTTT. Amino acid sequence: CASSLSLTGNTEAFF. The variable domain in full, with the rest retrieved from reference TRBV7-3 and TRBJ1-1, is GAGVSQTPSNKVTEKGKYVELRCDPISGHTALYWYRQSLGQGPEFLIYFQGTGAADDSGLPNDRFFAVRPEGSVSTLKIQRTERGDSAVYLCASSLSLTGNTEAFFGQGTRLTVV.

The chain links TRBV5-6 to TRBJ1-1; no reliable D call. The CDR3 runs 14 residues. Trimming removed 5 bases at V and 1 base at J, with 12 bases between. Per the germline V gene, CDR1 is SGHDT and CDR2 is YYEEEE. The CDR3 region is CASSSLGGNTEAFF. The CDR3, as DNA: TGTGCCAGCAGTTCCCTCGGAGGGAACACTGAAGCTTTCTTT.

The chain carries TRBV5-6 and TRBJ1-2; 8 nucleotides match TRBD1. This CDR3 contains 16 residues. Trimming cost V 5 bases and J 1 base; bases outside gene matches: 10. Germline-derived CDR1 and CDR2 are SGHDT and YYEEEE. The CDR3 nucleotides are TGTGCCAGCAGTTTAGGCGGGACAGGTCATAACTATGGCTACACCTTC. Its translation is CASSLGGTGHNYGYTF.

The chain has TRBV12-3 or TRBV12-4 and TRBJ2-7; D perhaps matches TRBD2 (6 bases). CDR3 length: 13 amino acids. V was cut by 6 bases and J by 3 bases, with 12 bases left in between. DNA for the CDR3: TGTGCCAGCAGAGGGACTTCGGACTACGAGCAGTACTTC. It encodes CASRGTSDYEQYF.

The V call is TRBV7-2, the J call TRBJ2-1, with 7 bases that match TRBD1. V lost 4 bases to trimming and J lost 10 bases; unmatched junction nucleotides: 19. Germline V lookup: CDR1 SGHTA, CDR2 FQGNSA. CDR3 size: 17 residues. CDR3 coding DNA: TGTGCCAGCAGCTCGGTTCCGACTCCAGACAGGGAAGGCGAGCAGTTCTTC. Its translation: CASSSVPTPDREGEQFF.

This chain connects TRBV18 to TRBJ1-4; D is unclear. Trimming shortened V by 3 bases and J by 0 bases, and 8 bases separated the two germline ends. The V gene's germline CDR1 is KGHSH and CDR2 LQKENI. This CDR3 has 15 residues. CDR3 residues: CASSPNVATNEKLFF. Written as DNA, the CDR3 is TGTGCCAGCTCACCCAACGTAGCAACTAATGAAAAACTGTTTTTT.

The chain couples TRBV5-1 to TRBJ2-1, with D perhaps matching TRBD2 (6 bases). The CDR3 covers 13 residues. V was cut by 2 bases and J by 5 bases, with 8 bases left in between. CDR1 and CDR2 (germline): SGHRS, YFSETQ. CDR3 in DNA: TGCGCCAGCAGCTTCGGCGGGGACAATGAGCAGTTCTTC. Translated: CASSFGGDNEQFF.

V gene TRBV4-1 combines with J gene TRBJ1-3; weak D call: TRBD1 (5 bases). Germline V gene data show CDR1 as MGHRA and CDR2 as YSYEKL. This CDR3 is built from 14 residues. V was trimmed by 4 bases and J by 3 bases, leaving 10 bases between them. CDR3 coding DNA: TGCGCCAGCAGCCCAGGGCTCCTTGGAAACACCATATATTTT. Protein product: CASSPGLLGNTIYF.